The 2 T cell receptor beta chains below come from one sample, sequenced in a study of cytomegalovirus exposure and HLA in healthy donors (dated by TCRdb to between 2016 and 2019). The method behind the library was the immunoSEQ multiplex PCR assay. For the multiplex PCR, a mixture combining 60 forward primers for TCR Vbeta segments and 13 reverse primers for TCR Jbeta segments was used. Not all clones reach the TCRdb copy of this immuneACCESS table, which keeps in-frame sequences only. Checked studies attribute under half of the gap to unresolved V genes and leave the rest unexplained. For this sample there are 150,000 to 200,000 clones; about four fifths appear just once. Jointly, the top ten make up 5% to 6% of the sample. Sequences were obtained from PBMCs. The receptors derive from a woman under 40 in good health and CMV-seropositive.

The chain links TRBV10-3 to TRBJ2-7; 10 bases line up with TRBD2. Germline-derived CDR1 and CDR2 are ENHRY and SYGVKD. This CDR3 has 16 residues. V was pared by 6 bases and J by 5 bases, with 13 bases of the junction left unmatched. The CDR3 sequence is CAISGAPLAGVDEQYF. The DNA for the CDR3 is TGTGCCATCAGCGGAGCGCCGCTAGCGGGGGTGGACGAGCAGTACTTC.

J is TRBJ1-1 and V is TRBV5-6; D is possibly TRBD1 (6 bases). V was pared by 4 bases and J by 4 bases, with 11 bases between. The CDR3 has 13 amino acids. Germline loops: CDR1 SGHDT, CDR2 YYEEEE. The CDR3 DNA reads TGTGCCAGCAGCCCTAACAGGGCCACTGAAGCTTTCTTT. It encodes CASSPNRATEAFF.